This TCR beta chain derives from a study of blood T cell repertoires in COVID-19. Study-wide context: Samples taken during acute and convalescent COVID-19 were collected in the United States, Italy and Spain.

In the authors' workflow: Amplification with reference gene primers provided the estimates of nucleated cell counts. The table came from immunoSEQ multiplex PCR; TCRdb's copy has only in-frame clones and leaves some out. The DNA was the basis for D and trimming; V, J and clone size are from that table. The sample records roughly 120,000 clones, around 83% being singletons. With 6 bases clipped from V and 5 bases from J, the junction kept 2 bases outside the gene matches. This CDR3 is 14 amino acids long. From germline, CDR1 is LNHDA and CDR2 SQIVND (reference sequence). Seattle enrolled patients during active infection and tracked them longitudinally.

This chain joins TRBV19 and TRBJ2-3; 13 bases align to TRBD2. What was sequenced was peripheral blood. The clonotype comes from a woman older than 75 with COVID-19, enrolled during active disease. CDR3 in DNA: TGTGCCAGTAGGAGACTAGCGGGAGGAGATACGCAGTATTTT. Residues: CASRRLAGGDTQYF.